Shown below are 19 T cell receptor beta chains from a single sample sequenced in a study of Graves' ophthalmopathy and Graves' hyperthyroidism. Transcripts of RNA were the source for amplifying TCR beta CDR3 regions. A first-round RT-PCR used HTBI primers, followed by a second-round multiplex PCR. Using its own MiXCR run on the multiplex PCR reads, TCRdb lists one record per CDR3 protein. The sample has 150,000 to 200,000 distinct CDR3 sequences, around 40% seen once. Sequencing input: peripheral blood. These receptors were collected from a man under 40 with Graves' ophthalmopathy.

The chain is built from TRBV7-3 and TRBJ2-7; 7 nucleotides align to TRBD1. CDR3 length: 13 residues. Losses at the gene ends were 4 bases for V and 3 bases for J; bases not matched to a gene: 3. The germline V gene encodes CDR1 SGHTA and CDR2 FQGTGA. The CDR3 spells CASSSYRGYEQYF. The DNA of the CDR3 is TGTGCCAGCAGCTCTTACAGGGGCTACGAGCAGTACTTC.

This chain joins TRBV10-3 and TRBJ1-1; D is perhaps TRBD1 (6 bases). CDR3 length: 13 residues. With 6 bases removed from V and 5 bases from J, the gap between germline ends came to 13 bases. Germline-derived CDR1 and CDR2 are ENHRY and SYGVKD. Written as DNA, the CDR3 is TGTGCCATCAGGCGGGAAACAGGGACTGAAGCTTTCTTT. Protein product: CAIRRETGTEAFF.

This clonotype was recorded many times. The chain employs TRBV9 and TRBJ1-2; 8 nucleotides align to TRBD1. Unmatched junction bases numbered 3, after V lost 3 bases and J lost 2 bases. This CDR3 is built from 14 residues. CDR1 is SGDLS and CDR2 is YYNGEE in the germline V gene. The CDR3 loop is CASSARQGNYGYTF. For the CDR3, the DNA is TGTGCCAGCAGCGCTCGACAGGGGAACTATGGCTACACCTTC.

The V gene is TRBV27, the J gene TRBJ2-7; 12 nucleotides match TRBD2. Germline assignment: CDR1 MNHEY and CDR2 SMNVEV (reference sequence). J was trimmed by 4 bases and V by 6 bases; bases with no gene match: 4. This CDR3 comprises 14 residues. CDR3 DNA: TGTGCCAGCAGGTGGCTAGCGGGAGGGTACGAGCAGTACTTC. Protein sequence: CASRWLAGGYEQYF.

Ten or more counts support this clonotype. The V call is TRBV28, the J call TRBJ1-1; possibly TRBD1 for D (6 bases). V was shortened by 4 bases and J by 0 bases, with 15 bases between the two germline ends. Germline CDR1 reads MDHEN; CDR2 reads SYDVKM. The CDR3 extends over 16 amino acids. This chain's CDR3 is CASSSPYRAMNTEAFF. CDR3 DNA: TGTGCCAGCAGTTCACCATACAGGGCCATGAACACTGAAGCTTTCTTT.

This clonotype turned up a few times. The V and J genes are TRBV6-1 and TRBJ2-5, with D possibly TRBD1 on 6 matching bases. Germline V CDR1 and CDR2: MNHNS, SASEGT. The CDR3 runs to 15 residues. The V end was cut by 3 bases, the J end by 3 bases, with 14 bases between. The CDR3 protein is CASSEGVKGEETQYF. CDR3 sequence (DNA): TGTGCCAGCAGTGAGGGCGTAAAGGGGGAAGAGACCCAGTACTTC.

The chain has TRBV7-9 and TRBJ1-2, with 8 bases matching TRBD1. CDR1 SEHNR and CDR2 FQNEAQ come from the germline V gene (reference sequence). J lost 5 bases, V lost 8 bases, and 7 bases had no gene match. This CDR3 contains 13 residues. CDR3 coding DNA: TGTGCCAGCGGTCGGGACAGGACTTATGGCTACACCTTC. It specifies CASGRDRTYGYTF.

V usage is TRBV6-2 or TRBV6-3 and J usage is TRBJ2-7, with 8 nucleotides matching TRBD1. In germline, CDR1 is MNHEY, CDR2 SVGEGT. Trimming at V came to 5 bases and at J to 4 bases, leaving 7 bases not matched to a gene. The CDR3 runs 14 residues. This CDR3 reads CASSEAGGVYEQYF. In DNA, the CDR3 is TGTGCCAGCAGTGAGGCAGGGGGCGTATACGAGCAGTACTTC.

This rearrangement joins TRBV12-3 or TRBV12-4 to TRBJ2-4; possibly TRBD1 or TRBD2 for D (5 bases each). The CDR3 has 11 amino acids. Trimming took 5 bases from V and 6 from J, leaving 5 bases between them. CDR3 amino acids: CASSGTNIQYF. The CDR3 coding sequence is TGTGCCAGCAGTGGGACAAACATTCAGTACTTC.

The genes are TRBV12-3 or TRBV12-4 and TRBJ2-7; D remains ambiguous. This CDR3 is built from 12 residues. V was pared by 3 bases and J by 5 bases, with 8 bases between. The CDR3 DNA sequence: TGTGCCAGCAGTTTCTCTGGGAACGAGCAGTACTTC. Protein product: CASSFSGNEQYF.

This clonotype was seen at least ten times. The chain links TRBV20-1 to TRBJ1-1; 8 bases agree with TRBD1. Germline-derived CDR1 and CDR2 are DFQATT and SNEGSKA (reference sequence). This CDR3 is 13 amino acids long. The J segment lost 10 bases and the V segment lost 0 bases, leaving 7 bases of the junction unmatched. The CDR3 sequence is CSARDGGRGLAFF. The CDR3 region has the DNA TGCAGTGCTAGAGATGGGGGCAGGGGGCTAGCTTTCTTT.

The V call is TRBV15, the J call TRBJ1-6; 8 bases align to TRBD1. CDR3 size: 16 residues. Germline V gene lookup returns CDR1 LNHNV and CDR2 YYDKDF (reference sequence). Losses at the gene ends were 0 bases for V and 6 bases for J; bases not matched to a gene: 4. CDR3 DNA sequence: TGTGCCACCAGCAGAGATCGGGACAGGAGTAATTCACCCCTCCACTTT. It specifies CATSRDRDRSNSPLHF.

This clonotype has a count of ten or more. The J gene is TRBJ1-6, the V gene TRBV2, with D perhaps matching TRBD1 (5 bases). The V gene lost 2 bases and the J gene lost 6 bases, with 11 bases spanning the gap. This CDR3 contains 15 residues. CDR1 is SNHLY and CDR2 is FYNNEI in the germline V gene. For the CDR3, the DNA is TGTGCCAGCAGTGAAAGGGGAATGGGTAATTCACCCCTCCACTTT. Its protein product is CASSERGMGNSPLHF.

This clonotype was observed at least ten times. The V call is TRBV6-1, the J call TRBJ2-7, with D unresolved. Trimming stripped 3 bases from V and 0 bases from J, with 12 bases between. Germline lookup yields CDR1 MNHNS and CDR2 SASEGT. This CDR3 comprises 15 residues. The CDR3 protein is CASSDRVRSSYEQYF. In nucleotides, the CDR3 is TGTGCCAGCAGTGATCGGGTACGGTCCTCCTACGAGCAGTACTTC.

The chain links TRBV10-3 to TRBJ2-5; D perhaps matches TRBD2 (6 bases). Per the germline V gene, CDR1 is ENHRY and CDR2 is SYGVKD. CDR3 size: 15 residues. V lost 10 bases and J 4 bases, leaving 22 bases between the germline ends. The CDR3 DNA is TGTGCCACCGCGGGGACGGATTGGTCCGGAGAGACCCAGTACTTC. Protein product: CATAGTDWSGETQYF.

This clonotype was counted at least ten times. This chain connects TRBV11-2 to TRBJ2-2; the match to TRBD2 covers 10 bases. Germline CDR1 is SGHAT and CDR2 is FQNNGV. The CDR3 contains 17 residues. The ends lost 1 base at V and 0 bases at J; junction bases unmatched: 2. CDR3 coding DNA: TGTGCCAGCAGCTTAGTACTAGCGGGGTCGAACACCGGGGAGCTGTTTTTT. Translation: CASSLVLAGSNTGELFF.

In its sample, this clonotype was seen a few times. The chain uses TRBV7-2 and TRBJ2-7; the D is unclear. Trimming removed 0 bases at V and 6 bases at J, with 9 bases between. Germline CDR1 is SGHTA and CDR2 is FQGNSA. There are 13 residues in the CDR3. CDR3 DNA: TGTGCCAGCAGCTTAGCTTTAGCCTCCGAGCAGTACTTC. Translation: CASSLALASEQYF.

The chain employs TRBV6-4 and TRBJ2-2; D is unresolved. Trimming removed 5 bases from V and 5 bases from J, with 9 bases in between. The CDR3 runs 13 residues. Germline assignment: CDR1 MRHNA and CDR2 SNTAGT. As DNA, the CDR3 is TGTGCCAGCAGTCGCAGCGTGACCGGGGAGCTGTTTTTT. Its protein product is CASSRSVTGELFF.

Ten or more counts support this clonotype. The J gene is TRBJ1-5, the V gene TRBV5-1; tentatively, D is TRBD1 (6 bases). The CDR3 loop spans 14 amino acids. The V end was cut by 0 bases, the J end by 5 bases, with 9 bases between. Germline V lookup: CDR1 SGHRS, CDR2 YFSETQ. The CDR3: CASSLGAGDQPQHF. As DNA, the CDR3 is TGCGCCAGCAGCTTGGGGGCAGGGGATCAGCCCCAGCATTTT.